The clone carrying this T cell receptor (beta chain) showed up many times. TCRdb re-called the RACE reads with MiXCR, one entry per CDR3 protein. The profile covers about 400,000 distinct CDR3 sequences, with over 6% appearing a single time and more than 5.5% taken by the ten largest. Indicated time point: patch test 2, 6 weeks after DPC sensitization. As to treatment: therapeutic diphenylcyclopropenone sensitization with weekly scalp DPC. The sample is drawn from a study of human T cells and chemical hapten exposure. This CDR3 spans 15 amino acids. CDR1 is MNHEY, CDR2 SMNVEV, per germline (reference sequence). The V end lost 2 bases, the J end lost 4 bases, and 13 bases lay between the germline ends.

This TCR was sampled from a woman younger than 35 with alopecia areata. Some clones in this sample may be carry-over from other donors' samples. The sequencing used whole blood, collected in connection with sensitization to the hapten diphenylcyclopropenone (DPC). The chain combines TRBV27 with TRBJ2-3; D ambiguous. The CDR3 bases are TGTGCCAGCAGTTTAGAGGCGGTCTGGGCAGATACGCAGTATTTT. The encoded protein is CASSLEAVWADTQYF.